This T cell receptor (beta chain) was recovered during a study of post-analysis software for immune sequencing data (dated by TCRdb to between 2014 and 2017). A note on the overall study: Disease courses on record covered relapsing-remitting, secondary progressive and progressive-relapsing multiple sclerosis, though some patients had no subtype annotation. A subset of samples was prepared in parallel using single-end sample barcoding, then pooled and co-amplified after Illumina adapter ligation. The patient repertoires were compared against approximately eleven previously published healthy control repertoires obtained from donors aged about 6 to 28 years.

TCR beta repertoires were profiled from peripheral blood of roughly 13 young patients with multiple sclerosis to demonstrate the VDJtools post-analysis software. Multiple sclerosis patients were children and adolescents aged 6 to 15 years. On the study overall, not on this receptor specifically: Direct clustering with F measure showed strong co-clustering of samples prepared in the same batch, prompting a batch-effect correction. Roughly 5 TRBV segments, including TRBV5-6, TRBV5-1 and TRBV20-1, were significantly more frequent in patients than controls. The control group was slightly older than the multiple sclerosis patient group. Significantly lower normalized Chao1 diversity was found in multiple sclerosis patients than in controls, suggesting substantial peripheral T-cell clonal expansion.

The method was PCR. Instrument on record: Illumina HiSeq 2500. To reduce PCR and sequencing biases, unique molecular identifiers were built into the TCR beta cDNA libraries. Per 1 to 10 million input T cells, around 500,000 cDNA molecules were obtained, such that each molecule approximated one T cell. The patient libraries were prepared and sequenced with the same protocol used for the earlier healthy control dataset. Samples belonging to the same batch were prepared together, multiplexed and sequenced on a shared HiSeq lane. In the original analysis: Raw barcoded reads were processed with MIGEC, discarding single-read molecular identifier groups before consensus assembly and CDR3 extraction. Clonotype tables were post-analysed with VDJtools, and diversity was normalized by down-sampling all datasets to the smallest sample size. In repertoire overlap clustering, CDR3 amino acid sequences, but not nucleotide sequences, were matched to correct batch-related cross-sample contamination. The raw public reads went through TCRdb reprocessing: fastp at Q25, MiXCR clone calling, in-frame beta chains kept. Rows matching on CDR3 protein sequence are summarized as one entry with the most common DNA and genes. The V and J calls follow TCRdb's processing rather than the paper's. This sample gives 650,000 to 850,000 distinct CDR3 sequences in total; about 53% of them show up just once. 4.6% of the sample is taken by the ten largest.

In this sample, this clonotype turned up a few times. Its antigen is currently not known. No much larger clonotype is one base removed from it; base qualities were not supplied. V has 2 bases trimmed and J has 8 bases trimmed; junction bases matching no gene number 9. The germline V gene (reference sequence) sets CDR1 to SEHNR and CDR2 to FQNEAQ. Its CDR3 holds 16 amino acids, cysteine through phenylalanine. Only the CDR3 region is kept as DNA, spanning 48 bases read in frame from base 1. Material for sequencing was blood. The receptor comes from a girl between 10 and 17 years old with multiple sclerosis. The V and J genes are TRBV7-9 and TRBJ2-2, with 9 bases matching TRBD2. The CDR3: CASSLMASGMSGELFF. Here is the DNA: TGTGCCAGCAGCTTAATGGCTAGCGGGATGTCTGGGGAGCTGTTTTTT.